These 10 T cell receptor beta chains were all obtained from the same sample, sequenced in a study of T cell responses to AZD1222 COVID-19 vaccine. This table comes from immunoSEQ multiplex PCR, and its TCRdb copy is limited to in-frame clones, with some not included. The data show some 130,000 clones, with approximately 90% seen just once and around 0.98% held by the top ten. Material: peripheral blood, obtained 28 days after the second AZD1222 dose. These receptors originate from an adult who received the AZD1222 COVID-19 vaccine.

This chain's CDR3 is CASSVGPYNEQFF. As DNA, the CDR3 is TGTGCCAGCAGCGTAGGCCCCTACAATGAGCAGTTCTTC. V usage is TRBV9 and J usage is TRBJ2-1; D is unresolved. The CDR3 is 13 amino acids. The germline V gene encodes CDR1 SGDLS and CDR2 YYNGEE. Trimming left V 0 bases short and J 2 bases short, with 3 bases between. The entire variable domain, with the rest obtained from reference TRBV9 and TRBJ2-1, is as follows: DSGVTQTPKHLITATGQRVTLRCSPRSGDLSVYWYQQSLDQGLQFLIQYYNGEERAKGNILERFSAQQFPDLHSELNLSSLELGDSALYFCASSVGPYNEQFFGPGTRLTVL.

This sequence joins TRBV15 and TRBJ1-5; D is uncertain. This CDR3 spans 13 amino acids. Germline-derived CDR1 and CDR2 are LNHNV and YYDKDF (reference sequence). V lost 0 bases, J lost 7 bases, and 7 bases lay in between. In DNA form, the CDR3 reads TGTGCCACCAGCAGAGATCCGGAACAGCCCCAGCATTTT. This encodes CATSRDPEQPQHF.

The V gene is TRBV6-5, the J gene TRBJ1-2; D ambiguous. Trimming removed 2 bases from V and 8 bases from J, with 15 bases in between. The CDR3 consists of 14 residues. The germline gives CDR1 MNHEY, CDR2 SVGAGI. The CDR3 DNA reads TGTGCCAGCAGTTACCAGCCCCGGACCTCAGGCTACACCTTC. Its translation is CASSYQPRTSGYTF.

The chain carries TRBV6-6 and TRBJ2-1; 11 bases are a match to TRBD2. This CDR3 spans 17 amino acids. V shed 5 bases and J 0 bases; nucleotides not matched to a gene: 6. Per germline, CDR1 MNHNY and CDR2 SVGAGI (reference sequence). The chain's CDR3 is CASSPRLAGSSYNEQFF. The CDR3 DNA follows: TGTGCCAGCAGTCCAAGACTAGCGGGGAGCTCCTACAATGAGCAGTTCTTC.

This chain joins TRBV6-2 or TRBV6-3 and TRBJ2-1, with a tentative D call TRBD1 (5 bases). CDR3 length equals 14 residues. V was shortened by 2 bases and J by 4 bases, with 9 bases between the two germline ends. Germline CDR1 reads MNHEY; CDR2 reads SVGEGT. DNA for the CDR3: TGTGCCAGCAGTTACACAGGCAAGTACAATGAGCAGTTCTTC. This translates into CASSYTGKYNEQFF.

The chain joins TRBV7-3 to TRBJ1-1; 7 positions match TRBD1. Germline-derived CDR1 and CDR2 are SGHTA and FQGTGA. V shed 4 bases, J shed 3 bases, and the junction held 2 bases outside the gene matches. The CDR3 extends over 13 amino acids. DNA of the CDR3: TGTGCCAGCAGCTGGACAGGTGACACTGAAGCTTTCTTT. As protein: CASSWTGDTEAFF.

The V gene is TRBV9, the J gene TRBJ1-3; D not resolved. CDR1 is SGDLS and CDR2 is YYNGEE in the germline V gene. The CDR3 is made up of 14 amino acids. V was shortened by 2 bases and J by 8 bases, with 14 bases between the two germline ends. The CDR3 nucleotides are TGTGCCAGCAGCGTGGCAGTTTTTGGGGACACCATATATTTT. Encoded protein: CASSVAVFGDTIYF. Based on the CDR3 plus reference TRBV9 and TRBJ1-3, the full variable domain is DSGVTQTPKHLITATGQRVTLRCSPRSGDLSVYWYQQSLDQGLQFLIQYYNGEERAKGNILERFSAQQFPDLHSELNLSSLELGDSALYFCASSVAVFGDTIYFGEGSWLTVV.

As regards this clone: Additional DNA sequences in this sample encode the identical CDR3. The rearrangement joins TRBV19 to TRBJ1-5; unclear D gene. Germline V lookup: CDR1 LNHDA, CDR2 SQIVND (reference sequence). Trimming cost V 3 bases and J 6 bases, with 6 bases left between them. CDR3 length: 12 residues. CDR3 DNA: TGTGCCAGTAGTATTCTGGGTCAGCCCCAGCATTTT. As protein: CASSILGQPQHF.

The chain recombines TRBV18 with TRBJ2-6; D gene unclear. The ends were cut back, 5 bases at V and 0 bases at J, with 8 bases in the middle. CDR3 size: 15 residues. CDR1 KGHSH and CDR2 LQKENI come from the germline V gene. CDR3 sequence: CASSLPSSGANVLTF. The DNA for the CDR3 is TGTGCCAGCTCATTGCCCAGCTCTGGGGCCAACGTCCTGACTTTC.

The V and J genes are TRBV30 and TRBJ1-1; no definite D call. Germline V gene data show CDR1 as GTSNPN and CDR2 as SVGIG (reference sequence). This CDR3 has 13 residues. Trimming left V 1 base short and J 2 bases short, with 8 bases between. The chain's CDR3 is CAWSGLTNTEAFF. The CDR3 bases are TGTGCCTGGAGTGGACTGACAAACACTGAAGCTTTCTTT. Complete variable domain (other parts from reference TRBV30 and TRBJ1-1): SQTIHQWPATLVQPVGSPLSLECTVEGTSNPNLYWYRQAAGRGLQLLFYSVGIGQISSEVPQNLSASRPQDRQFILSSKKLLLSDSGFYLCAWSGLTNTEAFFGQGTRLTVV.